This T cell receptor beta chain is from a study of blood T cell repertoires in COVID-19. On the study more broadly: The cDNA or gDNA used as material had been derived from T cells, B-cell-depleted T cells, or PBMCs.

CDR3 length: 14 residues. The V segment lost 6 bases and the J segment 3 bases; nucleotides outside the gene matches: 5. In germline, CDR1 is MNHEY, CDR2 SMNVEV (reference sequence). A note on this clone: Different DNA sequences within this sample yield the same CDR3.

Everyone who took part was about 18 to 89 years old, and they came from 20 to 25 US areas. Symptom resolution, clearance, or two negative PCRs marked the recovered donors of Cohort 3. Using immunoSEQ multiplex PCR, the repertoire was profiled, and TCRdb retains in-frame clones only, with some absent. The sample holds under 500,000 clones, roughly nine tenths seen once. The chain uses TRBV27 and TRBJ2-1; 7 nucleotides line up with TRBD1. The sequence was collected from a man aged 30 to 39 who had recovered from COVID-19. Source material: PBMCs or T cells enriched from blood (not recorded which). The CDR3 nucleotides are TGTGCCAGCAGCCCCAGGGGGAGCTACAATGAGCAGTTCTTC. As protein: CASSPRGSYNEQFF.